These 31 T cell receptor beta chains originate from one sample sequenced in a study of blood T cell repertoires in COVID-19. Data came from immunoSEQ multiplex PCR; TCRdb stores just in-frame clones and leaves some out. The sample shows around 100,000 clones, roughly 83% of them seen only once. The sample comprised peripheral blood. These TCRs come from a woman aged 70-85 years with acute or convalescent COVID-19.

V is TRBV5-1 and J is TRBJ1-5; TRBD1 matches at 7 bases. CDR1 is SGHRS and CDR2 is YFSETQ in the germline V gene. The CDR3 is 15 amino acids. The junction had 9 bases not matched to a gene; V was cut back by 4 bases and J by 5 bases. The CDR3 loop is CASSPGYRGDQPQHF. CDR3 sequence (DNA): TGCGCCAGCAGCCCCGGGTACAGGGGTGATCAGCCCCAGCATTTT.

The V call is TRBV28, the J call TRBJ1-5, with a weak D call TRBD1 (6 bases). Germline-derived CDR1 and CDR2 are MDHEN and SYDVKM. V lost 9 bases to trimming and J lost 1 base, with 7 bases between them. The CDR3 spans 12 residues. The CDR3 is CASQGSNQPQHF. The CDR3 DNA reads as TGTGCCAGTCAGGGGAGCAATCAGCCCCAGCATTTT.

The chain uses TRBV20-1 and TRBJ2-7; 11 bases agree with TRBD2. The junction had 8 bases not matched to a gene; V was cut back by 3 bases and J by 7 bases. The CDR3 has 14 amino acids. Germline assignment: CDR1 DFQATT and CDR2 SNEGSKA (reference sequence). The chain's CDR3 is CSASLGTSGGEQYF. CDR3 nucleotides: TGCAGTGCTAGTTTAGGAACTAGCGGGGGAGAGCAGTACTTC.

The rearrangement links TRBV29-1 to TRBJ1-4; tentatively, D is TRBD1 (5 bases). V lost 7 bases and J lost 2, with 14 bases in between. The CDR3 length is 14 residues. Germline assignment: CDR1 SQVTM and CDR2 ANQGSEA. CDR3 loop: CSAMTAGTNEKLFF. CDR3 in DNA: TGCAGCGCCATGACGGCAGGGACTAATGAAAAACTGTTTTTT. Combining the CDR3 with reference TRBV29-1 and TRBJ1-4 gives the whole variable domain SAVISQKPSRDICQRGTSLTIQCQVDSQVTMMFWYRQQPGQSLTLIATANQGSEATYESGFVIDKFPISRPNLTFSTLTVSNMSPEDSSIYLCSAMTAGTNEKLFFGSGTQLSVL.

The chain combines TRBV11-2 with TRBJ1-6; weak D call: TRBD1 (5 bases). Germline CDR1 and CDR2: SGHAT and FQNNGV. Trimming stripped 2 bases from V and 6 bases from J, with 11 bases between. The CDR3 spans 15 residues. The CDR3 region has the DNA TGTGCCAGCAGCTTATCGGGGGGGACTAATTCACCCCTCCACTTT. It specifies CASSLSGGTNSPLHF.

This clone was seen a handful of times. The chain couples TRBV18 to TRBJ2-2; 10 nucleotides match TRBD2. CDR3 length: 15 residues. Germline CDR1 and CDR2: KGHSH and LQKENI. V shed 6 bases and J 5 bases; nucleotides not matched to a gene: 6. The CDR3 is CASSRSSGRTGELFF. Written as DNA, the CDR3 is TGTGCCAGCTCGCGTTCTAGCGGGAGAACCGGGGAGCTGTTTTTT.

The chain is built from TRBV9 and TRBJ1-1; a weak D match, TRBD1 (6 bases). The CDR3 loop spans 17 amino acids. V lost 4 bases and J 0 bases, leaving 19 bases between the germline ends. CDR1 and CDR2 from the germline V gene are SGDLS and YYNGEE. CDR3 amino acids: CASSPLGAADLNTEAFF. In DNA, the CDR3 is TGTGCCAGCAGCCCATTGGGGGCCGCGGATTTGAACACTGAAGCTTTCTTT.

This rearrangement joins TRBV30 to TRBJ2-7; the match to TRBD1 covers 10 bases. With V trimmed by 2 bases and J by 2 bases, 6 bases remained unmatched. The CDR3 sequence is 15 residues long. The V gene's germline CDR1 is GTSNPN and CDR2 SVGIG (reference sequence). The CDR3 coding sequence is TGTGCCTGGAGTACAACCGGGACAGGGGCCTACGAGCAGTACTTC. Encoded protein: CAWSTTGTGAYEQYF.

The table lists this clone with a few counts. The chain couples TRBV6-5 to TRBJ2-1; 10 bases line up with TRBD2. The CDR3 runs 16 residues. V was clipped by 2 bases and J by 6 bases; unmatched bases: 7. Looked up from germline, CDR1 is MNHEY and CDR2 is SVGAGI. CDR3 bases: TGTGCCAGCAGTTACGCCGGACTAGCGGCGATCAATGAGCAGTTCTTC. Translation gives CASSYAGLAAINEQFF.

The rearrangement joins TRBV28 to TRBJ2-7; perhaps TRBD1 as D (6 bases). The V end was cut by 6 bases, the J end by 2 bases, with 8 bases between. This CDR3 is built from 12 residues. Germline CDR1 is MDHEN and CDR2 is SYDVKM. CDR3 nucleotides: TGTGCCAGCAGGACAGGCCCCTACGAGCAGTACTTC. It codes for CASRTGPYEQYF. The whole variable domain, remainder taken from reference TRBV28 and TRBJ2-7, is DVKVTQSSRYLVKRTGEKVFLECVQDMDHENMFWYRQDPGLGLRLIYFSYDVKMKEKGDIPEGYSVSREKKERFSLILESASTNQTSMYLCASRTGPYEQYFGPGTRLTVT.

The chain carries TRBV21-1 and TRBJ1-2; TRBD1 reflects the table's D call only, with no check against the DNA. TRBV21-1 is an annotated pseudogene. The CDR3 is 14 amino acids. Here the CDR3 DNA reads TGTGCCAGCAGCAAAGGGGGGACAGACTATGGCTACACCTTC. The encoded protein is CASSKGGTDYGYTF.

CDR3 amino acids: CASSIAGGTDTQYF. The CDR3 DNA reads TGTGCCAGTAGTATAGCGGGGGGCACAGATACGCAGTATTTT. V usage is TRBV19 and J usage is TRBJ2-3; weak D call: TRBD2 (6 bases). The CDR3 totals 14 residues. V shed 1 base and J shed 1 base, with 6 bases lying between them. In germline, CDR1 is LNHDA, CDR2 SQIVND (reference sequence).

The chain has TRBV29-1 and TRBJ1-1; D is uncertain. The V gene lost 4 bases and the J gene lost 7 bases, with 10 bases spanning the gap. The CDR3 runs 11 residues. Germline V gene sequence: CDR1 SQVTM, CDR2 ANQGSEA. CDR3 sequence (DNA): TGCAGCGTTGCCATGGCTTTTGAAGCTTTCTTT. Its protein is CSVAMAFEAFF.

The J gene is TRBJ1-5, the V gene TRBV2; D not resolved. This CDR3 is built from 12 residues. From germline, CDR1 is SNHLY and CDR2 FYNNEI. The germline V and J ends were trimmed by 5 bases and 7 bases, with 9 bases remaining between them. CDR3 amino acids: CASSREGQPQHF. CDR3 nucleotide sequence: TGTGCCAGCAGTAGAGAGGGACAGCCCCAGCATTTT.

This clone occurred a few times. The chain employs TRBV2 and TRBJ2-5; the D is unclear. Germline CDR1 is SNHLY and CDR2 is FYNNEI. Trimming stripped 4 bases from V and 5 bases from J, with 11 bases between. This CDR3 is 13 amino acids long. Here the CDR3 DNA reads TGTGCCAGCAGTGCGCCTGTCGGGGAGACCCAGTACTTC. Residues: CASSAPVGETQYF.

V is TRBV9 and J is TRBJ2-2; D not resolved. There are 14 residues in the CDR3. Germline V gives CDR1 SGDLS, CDR2 YYNGEE. V was shortened by 3 bases and J by 2 bases, with 8 bases between the two germline ends. Here the CDR3 DNA reads TGTGCCAGCAGCGCTCAGGATAACACCGGGGAGCTGTTTTTT. Translation gives CASSAQDNTGELFF.

The chain carries TRBV27 and TRBJ1-5; D gene unclear. The germline CDR1 and CDR2 sequences are MNHEY and SMNVEV (reference sequence). Trimming cost V 5 bases and J 11 bases, with 19 bases left between them. The CDR3 has 14 residues. The CDR3 region is CASSAIPNRPAQHF. The CDR3 DNA reads as TGTGCCAGCAGTGCCATTCCTAACCGTCCCGCCCAGCATTTT.

The rearrangement uses TRBV9 and TRBJ1-2; D is undetermined. Germline values: CDR1 SGDLS, CDR2 YYNGEE. The V gene lost 4 bases and the J gene lost 4 bases, with 20 bases spanning the gap. This CDR3 has 16 amino acids. CDR3 residues: CASSPMQTPRVYGYTF. Written as DNA, the CDR3 is TGTGCCAGCAGCCCAATGCAGACACCGAGGGTCTATGGCTACACCTTC.

V is TRBV18 and J is TRBJ1-3, with D possibly being TRBD1 (6 bases). V lost 6 bases, J lost 2 bases, and 11 bases lay in between. Per the germline V gene, CDR1 is KGHSH and CDR2 is LQKENI. CDR3 length: 14 amino acids. The CDR3 DNA reads as TGTGCCAGCTCGCCGGCAGGGGCTGGAAACACCATATATTTT. Residues: CASSPAGAGNTIYF.

The chain recombines TRBV5-1 with TRBJ1-1; TRBD1 aligns across 8 bases. This CDR3 has 15 amino acids. Germline V gives CDR1 SGHRS, CDR2 YFSETQ. Trimming removed 0 bases from V and 4 bases from J; junction bases left unmatched: 5. The CDR3 spells CASSLGTGLGTEAFF. CDR3 coding DNA: TGCGCCAGCAGCTTGGGGACAGGGTTGGGCACTGAAGCTTTCTTT. Full variable domain (missing parts from reference TRBV5-1 and TRBJ1-1): KAGVTQTPRYLIKTRGQQVTLSCSPISGHRSVSWYQQTPGQGLQFLFEYFSETQRNKGNFPGRFSGRQFSNSRSEMNVSTLELGDSALYLCASSLGTGLGTEAFFGQGTRLTVV.

The chain carries TRBV5-4 and TRBJ2-3; tentatively, D is TRBD2 (6 bases). Trimming shortened V by 4 bases and J by 3 bases, and 9 bases separated the two germline ends. The CDR3 spans 13 residues. The V gene's germline CDR1 is SGHNT and CDR2 YYREEE (reference sequence). CDR3 amino acids: CASSPGGTDTQYF. The CDR3 DNA is TGTGCCAGCAGCCCCGGGGGAACAGATACGCAGTATTTT.

The chain is built from TRBV5-5 and TRBJ2-5, with D possibly TRBD1 on 5 matching bases. The CDR3 consists of 15 residues. Trimming stripped 4 bases from V and 2 bases from J, with 15 bases between. Germline CDR1 reads SGHKS; CDR2 reads YYEKEE (reference sequence). The CDR3: CASSIPGRVQETQYF. The DNA for the CDR3 is TGTGCCAGCAGCATACCGGGCAGGGTGCAAGAGACCCAGTACTTC.

The chain is built from TRBV6-1 and TRBJ1-6; D ambiguous. Trimming stripped 4 bases from V and 4 bases from J, with 5 bases between. The CDR3 is made up of 13 amino acids. CDR1 MNHNS and CDR2 SASEGT come from the germline V gene. CDR3 sequence reads: CASSGGYNSPLHF. In DNA form, the CDR3 reads TGTGCCAGCAGTGGCGGGTATAATTCACCCCTCCACTTT.

The CDR3 DNA reads as TGTGCCAGCAGCTTGTTAGCTTACAATGAGCAGTTCTTC. Translating gives CASSLLAYNEQFF. The chain recombines TRBV5-4 with TRBJ2-1; D remains unclear. From germline, CDR1 is SGHNT and CDR2 YYREEE (reference sequence). V lost 1 base and J 4 bases, leaving 6 bases between the germline ends. This CDR3 contains 13 residues.

The chain employs TRBV5-1 and TRBJ2-1; D might be TRBD2 (6 bases). The germline V gene encodes CDR1 SGHRS and CDR2 YFSETQ. The CDR3 length is 14 residues. V was trimmed by 5 bases and J by 10 bases, leaving 19 bases between them. CDR3 sequence (DNA): TGCGCCAGCAGTCCCTCGGGACTCTCTGGAGAGCAGTTCTTC. This translates into CASSPSGLSGEQFF.

A few counts support this clone. The chain employs TRBV7-9 and TRBJ2-5, with 12 positions matching TRBD2. Unmatched junction bases numbered 0, after V lost 5 bases and J lost 2 bases. Germline V CDR1 and CDR2: SEHNR, FQNEAQ (reference sequence). The CDR3 runs 14 residues. CDR3 sequence: CASSTSGGQETQYF. CDR3 bases: TGTGCCAGCAGCACTAGCGGGGGGCAAGAGACCCAGTACTTC.

In this sample, this clone turned up once. The chain recombines TRBV5-3 with TRBJ2-2; D is unresolved. TRBV5-3 is recorded as an ORF, its role being uncertain. V shed 1 base and J shed 5 bases, with 12 bases lying between them. This CDR3 is 15 amino acids long. As DNA, the CDR3 is TGTGCCAGAAGCTTGAAGACTCGTTTTACCGGGGAGCTGTTTTTT. Translated: CARSLKTRFTGELFF.

In nucleotides, the CDR3 is TGTGCCAGCAGCCCCAACCCAGGGGAAGCCATTCAGTACTTC. This encodes CASSPNPGEAIQYF. V and J are TRBV3-1 (or the pseudogene TRBV3-2) and TRBJ2-4; D might be TRBD1 (6 bases). The V end was cut by 4 bases, the J end by 9 bases, with 16 bases between. The CDR3 length is 14 residues. The germline gives CDR1 LGHDT, CDR2 YNNKEL (reference sequence).

The chain links TRBV3-1 (or the pseudogene TRBV3-2) to TRBJ2-4, with 10 positions matching TRBD2. Losses at the gene ends were 5 bases for V and 4 bases for J; bases not matched to a gene: 5. The CDR3 consists of 15 residues. Germline CDR1 and CDR2: LGHDT and YNNKEL (reference sequence). The CDR3 spells CASSVGTSVKNIQYF. The CDR3 bases are TGTGCCAGCAGCGTCGGGACTAGCGTTAAAAACATTCAGTACTTC.

The chain couples TRBV6-5 to TRBJ2-1; D might be TRBD1 (6 bases). The V and J ends lost 2 bases and 9 bases respectively, with 11 bases between them. CDR3 length equals 13 residues. CDR1 and CDR2 from the germline V gene are MNHEY and SVGAGI. The CDR3 region has the DNA TGTGCCAGCAGTTACCCCACAGGGACTGAGCAGTTCTTC. Its translation: CASSYPTGTEQFF.

This clone was counted a single time. V and J are TRBV28 and TRBJ1-3; D gene uncertain. Germline V CDR1 and CDR2: MDHEN, SYDVKM. Between the trimmed V and J ends, which lost 4 bases and 0 bases, there was a span of 16 bases. The CDR3 is 17 residues long. The CDR3 here is CASSSPLLGLSGNTIYF. The DNA for the CDR3 is TGTGCCAGCAGTTCGCCCCTACTTGGGCTCTCTGGAAACACCATATATTTT.